This T cell receptor beta chain was identified during a study of blood T cell repertoires in COVID-19. About the study: The United States, Italy and Spain supplied acute and convalescent COVID-19 samples. T cells, B-cell-depleted T cells, or PBMCs supplied cDNA or gDNA.

Source study methods: Counts of nucleated cells, estimated from reference gene primer amplification, were obtained. TCRdb's copy holds only in-frame clones and misses some; the assay was immunoSEQ multiplex PCR. The D gene and trimming were derived from the DNA, and the V and J assignments and clone size from that table. Among about 230,000 clones listed, roughly 87% were seen once. Germline CDR1 reads SGDLS; CDR2 reads YYNGEE. CDR3 length: 16 amino acids. The V and J ends lost 3 bases and 6 bases, in that order; junction bases with no gene match: 8. V usage is TRBV9 and J usage is TRBJ2-2; the match to TRBD1 covers 10 bases. This receptor was obtained from a woman aged 18-30 years who had recovered from COVID-19. Specimen: peripheral blood. The CDR3 is CASSDKGQGSAGELFF. DNA for the CDR3: TGTGCCAGCAGCGATAAGGGACAGGGGTCCGCCGGGGAGCTGTTTTTT.